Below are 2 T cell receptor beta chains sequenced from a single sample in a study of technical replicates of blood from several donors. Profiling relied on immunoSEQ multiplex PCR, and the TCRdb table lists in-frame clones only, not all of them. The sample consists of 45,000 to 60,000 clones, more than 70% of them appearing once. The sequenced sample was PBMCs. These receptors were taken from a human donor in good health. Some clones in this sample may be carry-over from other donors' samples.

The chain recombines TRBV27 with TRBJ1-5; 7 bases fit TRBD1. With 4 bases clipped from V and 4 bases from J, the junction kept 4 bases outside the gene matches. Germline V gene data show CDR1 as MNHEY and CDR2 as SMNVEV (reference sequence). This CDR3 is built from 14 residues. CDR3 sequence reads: CASSSQGHNQPQHF. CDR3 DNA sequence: TGTGCCAGCAGTTCACAGGGGCATAATCAGCCCCAGCATTTT.

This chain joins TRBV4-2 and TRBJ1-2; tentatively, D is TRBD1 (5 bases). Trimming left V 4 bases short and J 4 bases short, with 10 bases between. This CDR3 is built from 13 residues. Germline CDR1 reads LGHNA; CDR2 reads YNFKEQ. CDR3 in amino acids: CASSPGGAYGYTF. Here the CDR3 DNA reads TGTGCCAGCAGCCCGGGTGGGGCCTATGGCTACACCTTC.